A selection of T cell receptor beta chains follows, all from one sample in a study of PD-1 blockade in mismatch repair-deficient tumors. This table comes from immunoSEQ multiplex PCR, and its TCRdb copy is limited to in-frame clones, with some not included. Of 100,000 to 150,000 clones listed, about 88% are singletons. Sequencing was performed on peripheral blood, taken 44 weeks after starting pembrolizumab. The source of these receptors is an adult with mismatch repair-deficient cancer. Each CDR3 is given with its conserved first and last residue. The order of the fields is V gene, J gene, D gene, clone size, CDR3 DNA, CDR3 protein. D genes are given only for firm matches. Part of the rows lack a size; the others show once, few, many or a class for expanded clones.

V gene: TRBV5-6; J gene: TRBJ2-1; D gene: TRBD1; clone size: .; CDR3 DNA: TGTGCCAGCAGCTTGGTAACCTCCGGGGGACAGGCCGGGGAGCAGTTCTTC; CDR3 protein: CASSLVTSGGQAGEQFF
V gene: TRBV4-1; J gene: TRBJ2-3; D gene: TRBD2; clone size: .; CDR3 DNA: TGCGCCAGCAGCCAATCACGCGGCCTAGCGGGAATCACAGATACGCAGTATTTT; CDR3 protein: CASSQSRGLAGITDTQYF
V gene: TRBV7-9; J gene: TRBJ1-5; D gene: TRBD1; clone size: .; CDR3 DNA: TGTGCCAGCAGCTTAGCCCCGACAGGGGGTGGTCAGCCCCAGCATTTT; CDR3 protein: CASSLAPTGGGQPQHF
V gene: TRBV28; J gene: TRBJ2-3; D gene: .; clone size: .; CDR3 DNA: TGTGCCAGCAGTTTACTTGGTGAGGGAGAAACCACAGATACGCAGTATTTT; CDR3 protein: CASSLLGEGETTDTQYF
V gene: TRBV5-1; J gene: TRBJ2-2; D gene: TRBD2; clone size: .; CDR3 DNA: TGCGCCAGCAGCTTGGCCGGGACTAGTGGCAACACCGGGGAGCTGTTTTTT; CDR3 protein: CASSLAGTSGNTGELFF
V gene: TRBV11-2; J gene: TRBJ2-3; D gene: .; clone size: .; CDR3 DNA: TGTGCCAGCAGCTTGAGGGGCAGCACAGATACGCAGTATTTT; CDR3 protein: CASSLRGSTDTQYF
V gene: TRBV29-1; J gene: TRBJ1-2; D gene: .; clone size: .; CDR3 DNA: TGCAGCGTTGAAGATCCGTTACGCAGATCCCTTGGAGGGACATACCTCTATGGCTACACCTTC; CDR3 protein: CSVEDPLRRSLGGTYLYGYTF
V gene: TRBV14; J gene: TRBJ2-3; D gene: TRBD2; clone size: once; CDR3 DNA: TGTGCCAGCAGCCCCCTAGCGGGAGTTGCCACAGATACGCAGTATTTT; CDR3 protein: CASSPLAGVATDTQYF
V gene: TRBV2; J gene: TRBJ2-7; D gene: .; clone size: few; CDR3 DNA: TGTGCCAGCAGACAGGGTGGCCACGAGCAGTACTTC; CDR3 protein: CASRQGGHEQYF
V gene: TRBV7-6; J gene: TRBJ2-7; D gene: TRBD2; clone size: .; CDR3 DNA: TGTGCCAGCAGCTTAAGCTCGGGGGGTTTCGAGCAGTACTTC; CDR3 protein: CASSLSSGGFEQYF
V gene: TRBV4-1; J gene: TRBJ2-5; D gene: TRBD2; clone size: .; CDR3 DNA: TGCGCCAGCAGCCAAGCGGGGCGGGGAGGGCAAGAGACCCAGTACTTC; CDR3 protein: CASSQAGRGGQETQYF
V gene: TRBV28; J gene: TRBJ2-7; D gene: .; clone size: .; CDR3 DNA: TGTGCCAGCAGTTTATTCTACGAGCAGTACTTC; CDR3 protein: CASSLFYEQYF
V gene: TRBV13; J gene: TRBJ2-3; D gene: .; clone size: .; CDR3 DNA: TGTGCCAGCAGCTCTTACCTAGCACAAGATACGCAGTATTTT; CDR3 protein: CASSSYLAQDTQYF
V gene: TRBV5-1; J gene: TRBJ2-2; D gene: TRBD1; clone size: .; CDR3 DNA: TGCGCCAGCAGACCCCGGACCGTGACAGGGGGTCACTCCGGGGAGCTGTTTTTT; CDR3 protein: CASRPRTVTGGHSGELFF
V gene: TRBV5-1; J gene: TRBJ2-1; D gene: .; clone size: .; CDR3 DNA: TGCGCCAGCAGCTTGGAAGGGTGGGCGGACAATGAGCAGTTCTTC; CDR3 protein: CASSLEGWADNEQFF
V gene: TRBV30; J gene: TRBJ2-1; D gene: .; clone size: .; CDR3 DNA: TGTGCCTGGAGGAGTACTCCGGGGTTAGGGGGCAATGAGCAGTTCTTC; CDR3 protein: CAWRSTPGLGGNEQFF
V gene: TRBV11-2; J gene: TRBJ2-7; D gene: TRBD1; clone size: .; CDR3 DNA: TGTGCCAGCAGCTTACGCCCCGGGACAGGGAACGAGCAGTACTTC; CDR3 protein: CASSLRPGTGNEQYF
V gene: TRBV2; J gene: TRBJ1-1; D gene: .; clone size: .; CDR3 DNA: TGTGCCAGCACCTGGGACGGAGGAACTGAAGCTTTCTTT; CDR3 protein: CASTWDGGTEAFF
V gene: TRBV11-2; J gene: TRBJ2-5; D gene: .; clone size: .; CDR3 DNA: TGTGCCAGCAGCTTAGATGGGGGCCCGACGACCCAAGAGACCCAGTACTTC; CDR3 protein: CASSLDGGPTTQETQYF
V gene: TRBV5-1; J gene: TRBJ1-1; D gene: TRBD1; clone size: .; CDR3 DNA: TGCGCCAGCAGCTTGGAGGGACAGTGGTTCTTT; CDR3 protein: CASSLEGQWFF
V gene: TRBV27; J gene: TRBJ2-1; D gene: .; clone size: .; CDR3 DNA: TGTGCCAGCAGTTTAGGGGGTTACAATGAGCAGTTCTTC; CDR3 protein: CASSLGGYNEQFF
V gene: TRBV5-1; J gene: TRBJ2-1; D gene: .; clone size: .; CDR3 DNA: TGCGCCAGCAGCTTCAGGGGAGAAGGGGATGAGCAGTTCTTC; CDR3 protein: CASSFRGEGDEQFF
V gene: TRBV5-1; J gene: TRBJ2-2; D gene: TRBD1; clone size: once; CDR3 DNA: TGCGCCAGCAGCAATAACAGGGGATTGAACACCGGGGAGCTGTTTTTT; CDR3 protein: CASSNNRGLNTGELFF
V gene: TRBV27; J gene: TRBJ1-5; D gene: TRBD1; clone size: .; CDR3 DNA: TGTGCCAGCAGTTTGGGACAGGGCGGGGATCAGCCCCAGCATTTT; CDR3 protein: CASSLGQGGDQPQHF
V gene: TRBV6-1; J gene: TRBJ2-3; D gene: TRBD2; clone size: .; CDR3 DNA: TGTGCCATCCTTAGGACTAGCGCAGATACGCAGTATTTT; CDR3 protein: CAILRTSADTQYF
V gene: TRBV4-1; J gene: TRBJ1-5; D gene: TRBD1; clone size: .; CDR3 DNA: TGCGCCAGCAGCCCGGGACAGCTTCAGCCCCAGCATTTT; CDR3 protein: CASSPGQLQPQHF
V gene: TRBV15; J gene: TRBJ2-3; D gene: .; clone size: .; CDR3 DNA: TGTGCCACCAGCAGAGACCCGCGACTAGTCCTAACCACAGATACGCAGTATTTT; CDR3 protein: CATSRDPRLVLTTDTQYF
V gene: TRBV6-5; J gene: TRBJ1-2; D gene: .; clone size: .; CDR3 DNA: TGTGCCAGCAGTACCGACTGGAACTATGGCTACACCTTC; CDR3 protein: CASSTDWNYGYTF
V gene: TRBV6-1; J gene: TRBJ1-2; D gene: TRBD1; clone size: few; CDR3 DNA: TGTGCCATCGAGACAGGGGATTACTATGGCTACACCTTC; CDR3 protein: CAIETGDYYGYTF
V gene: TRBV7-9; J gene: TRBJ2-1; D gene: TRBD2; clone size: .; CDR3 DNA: TGTGCCAGCAGCCCTGGACTAGCGGCGGCCTACAATGAGCAGTTCTTC; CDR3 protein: CASSPGLAAAYNEQFF
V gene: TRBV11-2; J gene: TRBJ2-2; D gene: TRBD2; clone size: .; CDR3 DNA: TGTGCCAGCAGCTTCGGGGAGGGCCGGGTCGAAGCACCGTCCGGGGAGCTGTTTTTT; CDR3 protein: CASSFGEGRVEAPSGELFF
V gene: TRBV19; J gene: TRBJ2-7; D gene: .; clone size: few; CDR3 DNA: TGTGCCAGTAGTATAGCCCCCAGGGCCCTCTACGAGCAGTACTTC; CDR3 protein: CASSIAPRALYEQYF
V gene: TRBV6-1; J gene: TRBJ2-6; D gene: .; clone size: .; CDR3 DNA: TGTGCCAGCAGTGTGGGTGGGGGGACTGGGGCCAACGTCCTGACTTTC; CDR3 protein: CASSVGGGTGANVLTF
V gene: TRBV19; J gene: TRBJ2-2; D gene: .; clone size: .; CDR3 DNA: TGTGCCAGTAGTAACCCCACCAGGGGCAAAACCGGGGAGCTGTTTTTT; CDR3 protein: CASSNPTRGKTGELFF
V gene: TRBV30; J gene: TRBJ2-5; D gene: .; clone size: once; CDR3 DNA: TGTGCCTGGAGTCACACAGCGGGTAGGGAGACCCAGTACTTC; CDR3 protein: CAWSHTAGRETQYF
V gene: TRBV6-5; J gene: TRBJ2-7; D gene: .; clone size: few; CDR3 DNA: TGTGCCACCGAGATTTTCGACTTC; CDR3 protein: CATEIFDF
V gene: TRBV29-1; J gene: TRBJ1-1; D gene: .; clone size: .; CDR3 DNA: TGCAGCGTCGGGGAAAACACTGAAGCTTTCTTT; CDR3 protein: CSVGENTEAFF
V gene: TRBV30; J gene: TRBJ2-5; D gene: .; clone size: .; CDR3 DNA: TGTGCCTACCATATCTCGGGGTGGCGAGAGACCCAGTACTTC; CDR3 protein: CAYHISGWRETQYF
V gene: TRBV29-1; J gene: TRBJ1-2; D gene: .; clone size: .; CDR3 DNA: TGCAGCGTTGTCCGGACTGACGCTTTAGGATATGGCTACACCTTC; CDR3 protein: CSVVRTDALGYGYTF
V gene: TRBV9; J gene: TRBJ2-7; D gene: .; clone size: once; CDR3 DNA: TGTGCCAGCAGCCCCCTCAGGGCGGACCCCCTCGAGCAGTACTTC; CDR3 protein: CASSPLRADPLEQYF
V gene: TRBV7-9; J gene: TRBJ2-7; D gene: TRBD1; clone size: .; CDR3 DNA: TGTGCCAGCAGCTTAGCGGGACAGTCCTACGAGCAGTACTTC; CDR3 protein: CASSLAGQSYEQYF
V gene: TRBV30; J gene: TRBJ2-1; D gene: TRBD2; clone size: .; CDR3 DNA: TGTGCCGGAATAAAGGGACTAGCGGGTGCCAATGAGCAGTTCTTC; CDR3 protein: CAGIKGLAGANEQFF
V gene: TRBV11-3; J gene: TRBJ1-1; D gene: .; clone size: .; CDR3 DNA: TGTGCCAGCTCCAGAAATTTGGTAACTGAAGCTTTCTTT; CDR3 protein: CASSRNLVTEAFF
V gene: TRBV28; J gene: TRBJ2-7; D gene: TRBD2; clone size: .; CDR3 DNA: TGTGCCAGCAGTTACTTCGAAGGGGAGATACTAGCGGGAGGGTCCTACGAGCAGTACTTC; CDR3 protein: CASSYFEGEILAGGSYEQYF
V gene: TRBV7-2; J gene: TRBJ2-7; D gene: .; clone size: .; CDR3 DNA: TGTGCCAGCAGCTTAGTCCCGACCACCTACGAGCAGTACTTC; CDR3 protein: CASSLVPTTYEQYF
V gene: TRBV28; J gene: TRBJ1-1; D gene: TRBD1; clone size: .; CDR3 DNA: TGTGCCAGCAGTTTGTATATGATCCCCGGGTTAGCAGGGGGGGACACTGAAGCTTTCTTT; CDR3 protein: CASSLYMIPGLAGGDTEAFF
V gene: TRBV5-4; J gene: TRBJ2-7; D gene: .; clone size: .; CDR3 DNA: TGTGCCAGCAGCTTGGGTAGTGACGGGGTAGGGTCCTACGAGCAGTACTTC; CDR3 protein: CASSLGSDGVGSYEQYF
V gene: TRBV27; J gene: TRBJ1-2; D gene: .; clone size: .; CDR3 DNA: TGTGCCAGCAGTCCGCCGGGACTCCGCTATGGCTACACCTTC; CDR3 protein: CASSPPGLRYGYTF
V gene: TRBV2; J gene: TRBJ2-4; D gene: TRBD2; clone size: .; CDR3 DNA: TGTGCCAGCAGTGACCGGACTAGCGGGAGCAAAAACATTCAGTACTTC; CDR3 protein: CASSDRTSGSKNIQYF
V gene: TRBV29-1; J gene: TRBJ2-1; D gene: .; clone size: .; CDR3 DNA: TGCACGAGCGATGAGCAGTTCTTC; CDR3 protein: CTSDEQFF
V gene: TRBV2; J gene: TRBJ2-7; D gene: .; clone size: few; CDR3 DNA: TGTGCCAGCAGCGTCATCAGAGGGAGCTCCTACGAGCAGTACTTC; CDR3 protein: CASSVIRGSSYEQYF
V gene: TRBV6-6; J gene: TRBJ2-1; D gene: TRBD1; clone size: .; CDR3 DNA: TGTGCCAGCAGTCGAGGGACAGTCACGGGCAATGAGCAGTTCTTC; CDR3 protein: CASSRGTVTGNEQFF
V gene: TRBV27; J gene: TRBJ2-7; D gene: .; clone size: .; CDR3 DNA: TGTGCCAGCATCCTTAAGAGGGTGGAAAGACAGTACTTC; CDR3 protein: CASILKRVERQYF
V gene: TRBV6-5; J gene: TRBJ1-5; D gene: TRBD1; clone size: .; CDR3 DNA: TGTGCCAGCAGTTACTCGGGACAGGTCGTTAATCAGCCCCAGCATTTT; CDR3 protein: CASSYSGQVVNQPQHF
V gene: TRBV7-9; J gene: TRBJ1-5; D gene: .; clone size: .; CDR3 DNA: TGTGCCAGCAGTCCCGGGGGCAATCAGCCCCAGCATTTT; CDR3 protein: CASSPGGNQPQHF
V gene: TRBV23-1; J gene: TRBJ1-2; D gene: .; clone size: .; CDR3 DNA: TGCGCCAGCAGTCAAGGAGAGGGACCTAAACTATCTGGCTACACCTTC; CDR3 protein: CASSQGEGPKLSGYTF
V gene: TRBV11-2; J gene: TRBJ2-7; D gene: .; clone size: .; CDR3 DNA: TGTGCCAGCAGCTCCTCCCCGGGAACCTACGAGCAGTACTTC; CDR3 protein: CASSSSPGTYEQYF
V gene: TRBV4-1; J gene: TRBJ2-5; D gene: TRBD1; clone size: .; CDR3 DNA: TGCGCCAGCAGCCAAGTCAACCCAAGGACAGGACAAGAGACCCAGTACTTC; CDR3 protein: CASSQVNPRTGQETQYF
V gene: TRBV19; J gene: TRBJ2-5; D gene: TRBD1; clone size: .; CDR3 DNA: TGTGCCACGAGAACCAGGGACAGGGGGCAAGAGACCCAGTACTTC; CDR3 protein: CATRTRDRGQETQYF